The rows below give T cell receptor beta chains drawn from one sample of a study of T cells in Graves' hyperthyroidism and ophthalmopathy. TCRdb passed the multiplex PCR reads through MiXCR, listing each CDR3 protein once. The table includes hundreds of thousands of distinct CDR3 sequences, 14% detected once. The sequencing sample was made of blood. The receptors shown here come from a woman under 30 with Graves' hyperthyroidism. CDR3s include the opening cysteine and the closing phenylalanine or tryptophan. D genes are given only for firm matches. The listing skips clone size in some rows; elsewhere it reads once, few, many or a size class.

D	V	J	size	DNA	CDR3
TRBD1	TRBV18	TRBJ2-1	few	TGTGCCAGCTCATCTCAAGCCGGGACAGGGAGGAATGAGCAGTTCTTC	CASSSQAGTGRNEQFF
TRBD1	TRBV5-1	TRBJ2-7	.	TGCGCCAGCAGCTTCGGGACAGGGATGGAGGGTTACGAGCAGTACTTC	CASSFGTGMEGYEQYF
.	TRBV12-3/TRBV12-4	TRBJ1-1	many	TGTGCCAGCAGCTTCATTGGCGCTGAAGCTTTCTTT	CASSFIGAEAFF
TRBD2	TRBV28	TRBJ2-2	.	TGTGCCAGCAGTTCCCCTTGGGCTAGCGGGACCGGGGAGCTGTTTTTT	CASSSPWASGTGELFF
.	TRBV11-2	TRBJ2-5	many	TGTGCCAGCAGCGGGCGAACCAGGGATCCGGAGGAGACCCAGTACTTC	CASSGRTRDPEETQYF
.	TRBV30	TRBJ1-4	.	TGTGCCTGGCAAGATCGTGGCGGACACCTTGGGACTAATGAAAAACTGTTTTTT	CAWQDRGGHLGTNEKLFF
TRBD2	TRBV4-1	TRBJ2-3	.	TGCGCCAGCAGCCAAGGGTTTATAGCGGGAGGAGAGCGGACGCAGTATTTT	CASSQGFIAGGERTQYF
TRBD2	TRBV20-1	TRBJ2-5	many	TGCAGTGCTAGATCCCTAGCGGTCCAAGAGACCCAGTACTTC	CSARSLAVQETQYF
.	TRBV28	TRBJ2-1	.	TGTGCCAGCAGTGTTATTAGCGGCCCCGACCACAATGAGCAGTTCTTC	CASSVISGPDHNEQFF
TRBD2	TRBV27	TRBJ2-1	few	TGTGCCAGCAGTCGGTGGGGACTAGCACTCGATGAGCAGTTCTTC	CASSRWGLALDEQFF
.	TRBV30	TRBJ1-1	.	TGTGCCTGGAGTGAACAGATGAACACTGAAGCTTTCTTT	CAWSEQMNTEAFF
.	TRBV18	TRBJ1-3	.	TGTGCCAGCTCACCGAGAAGGGTCGGAAACACCATATATTTT	CASSPRRVGNTIYF
.	TRBV2	TRBJ2-2	few	TGTGCCAGCAAAAGGAGGGAAGCCTCAAACACCGGGGAGCTGTTTTTT	CASKRREASNTGELFF
.	TRBV7-9	TRBJ2-3	many	TGTGCCAGCAGCTTAGAACGGGGCCCAGATACGCAGTATTTT	CASSLERGPDTQYF
.	TRBV6-1	TRBJ1-5	many	TGTGCCAGCAGTCAACTTTATGGGCAGCCCCAGCATTTT	CASSQLYGQPQHF
TRBD2	TRBV11-2	TRBJ2-3	.	TGTGCCAGCAGCCCGGGACTAGCCGCCCCAGATACGCAGTATTTT	CASSPGLAAPDTQYF
.	TRBV19	TRBJ1-5	.	TGTGCCAGCAGGACAGTTAATAGCAATCAGCCCCAGCATTTT	CASRTVNSNQPQHF
TRBD1	TRBV28	TRBJ2-7	few	TGTGCCAGCCAGACAGGGAGCGGCTACGAGCAGTACTTC	CASQTGSGYEQYF
TRBD1	TRBV4-1	TRBJ2-7	many	TGCGCCAGCAGCCACCAGGCGACGGACAGGGGTTACGAGCAGTACTTC	CASSHQATDRGYEQYF
.	TRBV20-1	TRBJ2-7	few	TGCAGTGCCACTAAAGGGGCGGATGGCGAGCAGTACTTC	CSATKGADGEQYF
.	TRBV19	TRBJ1-2	.	TGTGCCAGTCGTGAGATGAGTTTTAACTATGGCTACACCTTC	CASREMSFNYGYTF
.	TRBV19	TRBJ2-1	.	TGTGCCAGTAGTATCGACTGCCGCGAGCAGTTCTTC	CASSIDCREQFF
TRBD2	TRBV30	TRBJ2-3	many	TGTGCCTGGAGTGTACCCCGGACTAGCGGAGGCACAGATACGCAGTATTTT	CAWSVPRTSGGTDTQYF
.	TRBV28	TRBJ2-1	few	TGTGCCAGCAGGGAGCAAACCCAGTACAATGAGCAGTTCTTC	CASREQTQYNEQFF
TRBD2	TRBV11-3	TRBJ2-1	many	TGTGCCAGCAGCAATACGGGACTAGCGGGTATTTTCGGAGGCCCGGATGAGCAGTTCTTC	CASSNTGLAGIFGGPDEQFF
.	TRBV20-1	TRBJ1-1	many	TGCAGTGCTAGAGATTCCCGGGGCGCGGACACTGAAGCTTTCTTT	CSARDSRGADTEAFF
.	TRBV20-1	TRBJ2-7	many	TGCAGTGCCACTAGAGGACACGCCCCCTACGAGCAGTACTTC	CSATRGHAPYEQYF
.	TRBV6-1	TRBJ1-5	.	TGTGCCAGCGTGAGACAGGGCAATCAGCCCCAGCATTTT	CASVRQGNQPQHF
TRBD2	TRBV7-9	TRBJ2-4	few	TGTGCCAGCAGCTCTAATGGACTAGTAAACATTCAGTACTTC	CASSSNGLVNIQYF
.	TRBV12-3/TRBV12-4	TRBJ1-6	many	TGTGCCAGCAGCAGCGGGGCTCCAACCTATAATTCACCCCTCCACTTT	CASSSGAPTYNSPLHF
.	TRBV11-2	TRBJ2-1	many	TGTGCCAGCAGCTTCCTTTGGGGGAGTTACAATGAGCAGTTCTTC	CASSFLWGSYNEQFF
TRBD2	TRBV7-6	TRBJ2-3	few	TGTGCCAGCAGCTTAGCGTTCGGCGGGAGGGCAAGGGTGGATACGCAGTATTTT	CASSLAFGGRARVDTQYF
.	TRBV28	TRBJ2-5	many	TGTGCCAGCAGTTTAGGGAGTGGGGCCTTCCAAGAGACCCAGTACTTC	CASSLGSGAFQETQYF
.	TRBV7-2	TRBJ1-5	.	TGTGCCAGCAGCTCGACCAGGTCGCCCCAGCATTTT	CASSSTRSPQHF
TRBD2	TRBV12-5	TRBJ2-2	many	TGTGCTAGTGGTGTACGACTAGCGGGGAACACCGGGGAGCTGTTTTTT	CASGVRLAGNTGELFF
.	TRBV6-1	TRBJ2-7	.	TGTGCCAGCATAGGCTCCTACGAGCAGTACTTC	CASIGSYEQYF
.	TRBV28	TRBJ1-1	many	TGTGCCAGCAGTTCCAGGGTCGCTTTCTTT	CASSSRVAFF
TRBD2	TRBV15	TRBJ2-1	.	TGTGCCACCAGCAGAGCCGTCGGACTAGCCGATGAGCAGTTCTTC	CATSRAVGLADEQFF
.	TRBV4-1	TRBJ1-1	many	TGCGCCAGCAGCCAAGTTGGGACCGCGAACACTGAAGCTTTCTTT	CASSQVGTANTEAFF
TRBD1	TRBV13	TRBJ1-1	many	TGTGCCAGCAGCTCCGGGACAGGGAACACTGAAGCTTTCTTT	CASSSGTGNTEAFF
.	TRBV29-1	TRBJ1-2	few	TGCAGCGCTGGGAGTGGCTACACCTTC	CSAGSGYTF
TRBD2	TRBV24-1	TRBJ2-1	many	TGTGCCACCAGTGATTTGGCAGCGGGAGGGGTCATCAATGAGCAGTTCTTC	CATSDLAAGGVINEQFF
.	TRBV4-1	TRBJ2-1	once	TGCGCCAGCAGCCAGGGGAGGCGCAATGAGCAGTTCTTC	CASSQGRRNEQFF
.	TRBV2	TRBJ1-1	many	TGTGCCAGCAGTTCCGACGTTGGGACCGGGGAAGCTTTCTTT	CASSSDVGTGEAFF
.	TRBV13	TRBJ2-2	.	TGTGCCAGCAGCTTAGGGGGATGGGGCGACACCGGGGAGCTGTTTTTT	CASSLGGWGDTGELFF
.	TRBV4-3	TRBJ2-7	.	TGCGCCAGCAGCGAGGGAGTATCCTCCGAGCAGTACTTC	CASSEGVSSEQYF
.	TRBV19	TRBJ1-2	few	TGTGCCAGTAGTCCCGGTTTGAATGGCTACACCTTC	CASSPGLNGYTF
TRBD2	TRBV20-1	TRBJ2-7	many	TGCAGTGCTCCGACGGCGGGAGGGTCCTACGAGCAGTACTTC	CSAPTAGGSYEQYF
.	TRBV15	TRBJ1-1	many	TGTGCCACCAGCCGGACGGGGAACACTGAAGCTTTCTTT	CATSRTGNTEAFF
.	TRBV12-3/TRBV12-4	TRBJ1-6	few	TGTGCCAGCAGTCCCTTGGGCAAAGGAAATTCACCCCTCCACTTT	CASSPLGKGNSPLHF
.	TRBV3-1	TRBJ1-5	.	TGTGCCAGCAGCCAATCTGGGGGCAATCAGCCCCAGCATTTT	CASSQSGGNQPQHF
TRBD2	TRBV19	TRBJ2-1	few	TGTGCCAGTAGTATACGGACGGGAGGACCCTACAATGAGCAGTTCTTC	CASSIRTGGPYNEQFF
.	TRBV20-1	TRBJ1-5	many	TGCAGTGCTAGAAATTACAGGAAGAATCAGCCCCAGCATTTT	CSARNYRKNQPQHF
.	TRBV14	TRBJ2-3	few	TGTGCCAGCAGCCCCCGGGACTTCTCAGATACGCAGTATTTT	CASSPRDFSDTQYF